The next 22 T cell receptor beta chains were all read from a single sample in a study of T cells expressing NK-cell markers. TCRdb reprocessed the 5' RACE reads and keeps a single row for each CDR3 protein, giving no DNA. This listing includes some 150,000 distinct CDR3 sequences. The sample taken for sequencing was blood T cells: a sorted CD56 or NKG2C T cell subset, CD4+ or CD8+ T cells, or bulk PBMC T cells (not recorded which). The source of these receptors is a man aged 18 to 29 in good health.

The chain combines TRBV2 with TRBJ2-1; the TCRdb call, TRBD2, lacks DNA for checking. The CDR3 runs to 14 residues. Germline V lookup: CDR1 SNHLY, CDR2 FYNNEI. The chain's CDR3 is CASSIASGGSDQFF.

The rearrangement joins TRBV11-2 to TRBJ2-1; TCRdb names TRBD2, which stays unverified in the absence of DNA. The CDR3 runs to 20 residues. Germline V gene lookup returns CDR1 SGHAT and CDR2 FQNNGV. This CDR3 reads CASSLVTGLSHGRVYNEQFF.

The chain uses TRBV7-9 and TRBJ2-2; the D call from TCRdb, TRBD2, cannot be confirmed without DNA. The CDR3 totals 17 residues. Germline assignment: CDR1 SEHNR and CDR2 FQNEAQ (reference sequence). CDR3 amino acids: CASSPRTSGRYTGELFF. The full variable domain, rest sourced from reference TRBV7-9 and TRBJ2-2, is DTGVSQNPRHKITKRGQNVTFRCDPISEHNRLYWYRQTLGQGPEFLTYFQNEAQLEKSRLLSDRFSAERPKGSFSTLEIQRTEQGDSAMYLCASSPRTSGRYTGELFFGEGSRLTVL.

The chain uses TRBV20-1 and TRBJ2-7; TCRdb picks TRBD1, but there is no DNA to check that call. CDR1 and CDR2 from the germline V gene are DFQATT and SNEGSKA (reference sequence). There are 14 residues in the CDR3. The chain's CDR3 is CSAREGGITYEQYF.

This sequence joins TRBV27 and TRBJ2-7; TCRdb outputs TRBD1, but without DNA this stays unchecked. Germline V gene sequence: CDR1 MNHEY, CDR2 SMNVEV (reference sequence). CDR3 length: 16 residues. The CDR3 sequence is CASRRSGDSRTYEQYF.

The rearrangement links TRBV7-7 to TRBJ2-5; TCRdb selects TRBD2, and the lack of DNA leaves this call unchecked. CDR3 length: 14 residues. The germline gives CDR1 SSHAT, CDR2 FNYEAQ (reference sequence). CDR3 loop: CASSLLAGGETQYF.

CDR3 in amino acids: CASNLVAGGNEQFF. V gene TRBV19 combines with J gene TRBJ2-1; as DNA is missing, the TRBD2 call by TCRdb cannot be tested. The germline CDR1 and CDR2 sequences are LNHDA and SQIVND (reference sequence). The CDR3 length is 14 residues.

The V and J genes are TRBV29-1 and TRBJ2-2; TCRdb picks TRBD1, but there is no DNA to check that call. CDR1 and CDR2 from the germline V gene are SQVTM and ANQGSEA. CDR3 length: 12 residues. The CDR3: CSGRRDPGELFF.

The chain uses TRBV6-5 and TRBJ1-6. This CDR3 region has 16 residues. Germline lookup yields CDR1 MNHEY and CDR2 SVGAGI. The CDR3 sequence: CASSYSEESSGSPLHF.

The V call is TRBV9, the J call TRBJ2-7; the TCRdb D gene call, TRBD1, has no DNA to confirm it. The germline gives CDR1 SGDLS, CDR2 YYNGEE. CDR3 size: 14 residues. The CDR3 reads CASKQGPWDYEQYF.

V gene TRBV4-1 combines with J gene TRBJ1-2; TCRdb reports TRBD1, a call that lacks DNA to check it against. Germline values: CDR1 MGHRA, CDR2 YSYEKL. The CDR3 contains 14 residues. This CDR3 is CASSLEGARHGYTF.

The CDR3 protein is CATWDREVGEQFF. The chain uses TRBV10-2 and TRBJ2-1; the D call of TRBD1 rests on TCRdb alone, since no DNA is present to check it. The germline V gene has CDR1 WSHSY and CDR2 SAAADI. The CDR3 consists of 13 residues.

The rearrangement uses TRBV15 and TRBJ2-2; without DNA, the TCRdb call of TRBD2 cannot be checked. The CDR3 extends over 15 amino acids. CDR1 LNHNV and CDR2 YYDKDF come from the germline V gene (reference sequence). The CDR3 protein is CATRGGGDNTGELFF. Together with reference TRBV15 and TRBJ2-2, the CDR3 gives the full variable domain: DAMVIQNPRYQVTQFGKPVTLSCSQTLNHNVMYWYQQKSSQAPKLLFHYYDKDFNNEADTPDNFQSRRPNTSFCFLDIRSPGLGDTAMYLCATRGGGDNTGELFFGEGSRLTVL.

The gene calls are TRBV28 and TRBJ2-7; lacking DNA, the TRBD1 call made by TCRdb goes unchecked. Germline V CDR1 and CDR2: MDHEN, SYDVKM. The CDR3 totals 15 residues. This CDR3 is CASSLGGSRIYEQYF.

This chain uses TRBV5-4 with TRBJ2-2; the TRBD1 assignment by TCRdb is unverifiable without DNA. The CDR3 has 15 residues. Germline V gene sequence: CDR1 SGHNT, CDR2 YYREEE (reference sequence). The CDR3 here is CASSLAGGVAGELFF.

This chain links TRBV24-1 with TRBJ2-1; with no DNA, the TCRdb D assignment of TRBD1 cannot be verified. The germline gives CDR1 KGHDR, CDR2 SFDVKD. This CDR3 has 14 residues. The CDR3 sequence is CATSARGSYNEQFF.

The chain links TRBV19 to TRBJ2-2; TCRdb proposes TRBD1, but this gene call is untestable without DNA. The germline V gene has CDR1 LNHDA and CDR2 SQIVND (reference sequence). This CDR3 comprises 13 residues. The CDR3 sequence is CASSPTPSRELFF. The whole variable domain, remainder taken from reference TRBV19 and TRBJ2-2, is DGGITQSPKYLFRKEGQNVTLSCEQNLNHDAMYWYRQDPGQGLRLIYYSQIVNDFQKGDIAEGYSVSREKKESFPLTVTSAQKNPTAFYLCASSPTPSRELFFGEGSRLTVL.

The genes are TRBV12-3 or TRBV12-4 and TRBJ1-1. CDR3 length: 14 residues. CDR3 residues: CASSVALRTPEAFF.

The chain recombines TRBV6-1 with TRBJ1-1. CDR1 MNHNS and CDR2 SASEGT come from the germline V gene. The CDR3 spans 12 residues. The CDR3 here is CGATAPNTEAFF.

The chain uses TRBV11-2 and TRBJ2-3; the TRBD2 assignment by TCRdb is unverifiable without DNA. Germline assignment: CDR1 SGHAT and CDR2 FQNNGV. CDR3 size: 18 residues. The CDR3 sequence is CASSLEGLAGGLADTQYF.

The chain carries TRBV28 and TRBJ2-3; TCRdb lists TRBD2, though no DNA is available to test this call. Germline V lookup: CDR1 MDHEN, CDR2 SYDVKM. This CDR3 is built from 15 residues. CDR3 residues: CASTPTRGVADTQYF.

J is TRBJ2-7 and V is TRBV7-2; with no DNA, the TCRdb D assignment of TRBD1 cannot be verified. CDR1 and CDR2 from the germline V gene are SGHTA and FQGNSA. CDR3 length: 14 amino acids. CDR3 in amino acids: CASSPGPLTYEQYF.